Below, 3 T cell receptor beta chains from the same sample are listed, as sequenced in a study of regulatory T cells in long-lasting Graves disease. The time point: newly diagnosed GD, antithyroid drugs for less than 3 months. PBMC RNA served as the TCR library source. Building of the TCR beta libraries involved iRepertoire HTBI primers and Arm-PCR of CDR3 regions. TCRdb used MiXCR to reprocess the multiplex PCR reads, holding one entry per CDR3 protein. This sample has approximately 460,000 distinct CDR3 sequences, with over 15% found just once. These data are also associated with another study on T cells in Graves' hyperthyroidism and ophthalmopathy.

The sample here was peripheral blood mononuclear cells (PBMCs), taken at new diagnosis, from a patient treated with antithyroid drugs. Receptor source: a woman in her twenties or thirties with Graves disease.

V is TRBV6-5 and J is TRBJ1-5; D gene ambiguous. This CDR3 spans 12 amino acids. Germline loops: CDR1 MNHEY, CDR2 SVGAGI. Trimming took 4 bases from V and 5 from J, leaving 6 bases between them. The CDR3 protein is CASSSNYQPQHF. The CDR3 DNA reads TGTGCCAGCAGTTCCAACTATCAGCCCCAGCATTTT.

This clonotype was detected a few times. The junction departs from germline at one end; a sequencing error may be responsible. The rearrangement joins TRBV18 to TRBJ2-3; 7 nucleotides agree with TRBD1. Germline CDR1 is KGHSH and CDR2 is LQKENI. The CDR3 extends over 15 amino acids. The CDR3 DNA reads TGTGCCAGCTCACCCGACAGGGTTCGCACAGATACGCGGTATTTT. Translated: CASSPDRVRTDTRYF.

With respect to this clonotype: The junction does not match germline at one end; this may be a read error. The chain has TRBV5-1 and TRBJ1-1, with a weak D call TRBD1 (6 bases). Germline CDR1 SGHRS, CDR2 YFSETQ. The CDR3 loop spans 13 amino acids. In DNA form, the CDR3 reads TGTGCCAGCAGCTACGACAGGAAGGGGAGAGCTTTCTTT. Its translation: CASSYDRKGRAFF.